The source of this T cell receptor beta chain is a study of regulatory T cells in long-lasting Graves disease. General study points: The small sample size may have reduced accuracy.

TCRdb reprocessed the reads with MiXCR, giving one entry per CDR3 protein. The sample yields 1,000 or so distinct CDR3 sequences, roughly 70% seen once. J gave up 1 base and V 7 bases, and 3 bases lay outside the gene matches. Germline V gene lookup returns CDR1 SNHLY and CDR2 FYNNEI. The CDR3 spans 13 residues. After RNA was extracted from PBMCs, the TCR library was made from it. In this sample, this clonotype turned up once. What it binds is not known. The receptor's source is a woman aged 40 to 50 with Graves disease. The sample here was peripheral blood mononuclear cells (PBMCs), taken with antithyroid drug treatment, in newly diagnosed or persistent Graves disease (not recorded which). The chain uses TRBV2 and TRBJ2-5; TRBD1 agrees at 7 bases. Here the CDR3 reads CASNNRGQETQYF. CDR3 DNA sequence: TGTGCCAGCAACAACAGGGGCCAAGAGACCCAGTACTTC.